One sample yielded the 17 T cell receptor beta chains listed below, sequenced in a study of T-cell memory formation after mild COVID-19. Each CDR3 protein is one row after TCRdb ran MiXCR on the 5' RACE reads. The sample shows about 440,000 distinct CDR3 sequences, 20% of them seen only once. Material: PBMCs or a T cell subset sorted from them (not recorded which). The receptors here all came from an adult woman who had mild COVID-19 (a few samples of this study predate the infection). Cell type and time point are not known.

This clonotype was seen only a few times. The CDR3, as DNA: TGTGCCAGCAGCTTAGACCAGAACACTGAAGCTTTCTTT. Residues: CASSLDQNTEAFF. This sequence joins TRBV7-9 and TRBJ1-1; no clear D gene. The germline V and J ends were trimmed by 1 base and 1 base, with 4 bases remaining between them. CDR1 and CDR2 from the germline V gene are SEHNR and FQNEAQ (reference sequence). The CDR3 sequence is 13 residues long.

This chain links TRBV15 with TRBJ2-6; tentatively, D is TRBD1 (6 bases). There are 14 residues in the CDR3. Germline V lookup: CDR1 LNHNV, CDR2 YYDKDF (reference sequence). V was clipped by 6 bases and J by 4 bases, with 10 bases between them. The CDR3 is CATRKTGGANVLTF. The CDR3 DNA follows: TGTGCCACCAGGAAGACAGGCGGGGCCAACGTCCTGACTTTC.

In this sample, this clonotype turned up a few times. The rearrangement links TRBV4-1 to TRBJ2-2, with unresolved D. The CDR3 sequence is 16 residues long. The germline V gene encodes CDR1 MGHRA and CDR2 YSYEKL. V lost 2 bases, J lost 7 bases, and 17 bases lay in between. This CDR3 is CASSQIRTASYGELFF. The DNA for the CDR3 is TGCGCCAGCAGCCAAATCCGGACGGCGTCCTACGGGGAGCTGTTTTTT.

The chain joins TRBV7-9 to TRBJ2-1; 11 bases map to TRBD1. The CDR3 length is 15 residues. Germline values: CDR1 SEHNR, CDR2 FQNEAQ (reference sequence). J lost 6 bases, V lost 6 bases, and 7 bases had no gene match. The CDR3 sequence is CASRDRGRTPNEQFF. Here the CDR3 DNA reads TGTGCCAGCAGGGACAGGGGGCGCACGCCCAATGAGCAGTTCTTC.

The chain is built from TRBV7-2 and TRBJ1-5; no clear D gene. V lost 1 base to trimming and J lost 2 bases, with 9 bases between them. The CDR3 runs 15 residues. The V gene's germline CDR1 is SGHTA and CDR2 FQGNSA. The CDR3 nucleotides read TGTGCCAGCAGCTTAGGGGGTTTCGGCAATCAGCCCCAGCATTTT. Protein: CASSLGGFGNQPQHF.

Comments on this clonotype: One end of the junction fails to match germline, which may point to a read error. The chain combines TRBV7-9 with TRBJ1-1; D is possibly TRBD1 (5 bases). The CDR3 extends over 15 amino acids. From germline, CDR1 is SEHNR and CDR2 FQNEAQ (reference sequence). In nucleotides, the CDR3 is TGTGCCAGCATCTTAGCGCCGGGGGGGTATACTGAAGCTTTCTTT. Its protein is CASILAPGGYTEAFF.

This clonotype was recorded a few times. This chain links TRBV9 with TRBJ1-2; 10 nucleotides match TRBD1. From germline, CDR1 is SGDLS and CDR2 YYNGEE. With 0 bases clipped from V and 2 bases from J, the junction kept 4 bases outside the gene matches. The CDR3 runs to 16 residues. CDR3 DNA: TGTGCCAGCAGCGTAGTTCCGGGACAGGGGAACTATGGCTACACCTTC. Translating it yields CASSVVPGQGNYGYTF.

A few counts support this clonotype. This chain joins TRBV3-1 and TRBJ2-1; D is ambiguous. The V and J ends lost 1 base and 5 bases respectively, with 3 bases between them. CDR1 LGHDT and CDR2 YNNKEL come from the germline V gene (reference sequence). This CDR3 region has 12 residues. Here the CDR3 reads CASSQANNEQFF. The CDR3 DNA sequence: TGTGCCAGCAGCCAAGCCAACAATGAGCAGTTCTTC.

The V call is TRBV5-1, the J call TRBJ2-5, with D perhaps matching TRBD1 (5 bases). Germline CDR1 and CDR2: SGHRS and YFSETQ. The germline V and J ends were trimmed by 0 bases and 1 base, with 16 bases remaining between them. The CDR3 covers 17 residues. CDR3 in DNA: TGCGCCAGCAGCTTGGGGGGCGCCGGGTCAGGCCAAGAGACCCAGTACTTC. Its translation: CASSLGGAGSGQETQYF.

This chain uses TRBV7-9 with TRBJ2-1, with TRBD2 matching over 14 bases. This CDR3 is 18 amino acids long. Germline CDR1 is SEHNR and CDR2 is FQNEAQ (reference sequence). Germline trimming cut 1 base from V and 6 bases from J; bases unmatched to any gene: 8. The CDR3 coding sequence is TGTGCCAGCAGCTTAGGGACTAGCGGGAGGTCAATAACCAATGAGCAGTTCTTC. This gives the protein CASSLGTSGRSITNEQFF.

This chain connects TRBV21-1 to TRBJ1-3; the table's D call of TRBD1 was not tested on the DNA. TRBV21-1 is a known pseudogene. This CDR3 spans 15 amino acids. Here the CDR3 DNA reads TGTGCCAGCAGCAAAGTGGTCGGGGGCAGAAACACCATATATTTT. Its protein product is CASSKVVGGRNTIYF.

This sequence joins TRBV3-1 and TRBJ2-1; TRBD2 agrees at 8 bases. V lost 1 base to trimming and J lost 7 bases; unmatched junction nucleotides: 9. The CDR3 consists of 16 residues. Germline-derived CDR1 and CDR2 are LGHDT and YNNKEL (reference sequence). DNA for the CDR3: TGTGCCAGCAGCCAAGTGGTAATAGCGGGGAAAAATGAGCAGTTCTTC. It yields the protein CASSQVVIAGKNEQFF.

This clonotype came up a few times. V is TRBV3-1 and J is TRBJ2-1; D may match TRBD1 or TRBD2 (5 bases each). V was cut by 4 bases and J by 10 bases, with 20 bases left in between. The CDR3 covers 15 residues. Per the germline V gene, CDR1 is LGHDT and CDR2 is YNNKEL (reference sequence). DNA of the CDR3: TGTGCCAGCAGCCTCGGGACCGGAGGAGTGAAGGAGCAGTTCTTC. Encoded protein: CASSLGTGGVKEQFF.

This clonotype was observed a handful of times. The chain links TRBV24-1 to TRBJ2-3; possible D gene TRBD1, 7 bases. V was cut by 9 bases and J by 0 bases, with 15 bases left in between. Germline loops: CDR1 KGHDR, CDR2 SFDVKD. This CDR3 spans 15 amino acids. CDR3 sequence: CATGWGDSSTDTQYF. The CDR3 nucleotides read TGTGCCACCGGGTGGGGGGACAGCAGCACAGATACGCAGTATTTT.

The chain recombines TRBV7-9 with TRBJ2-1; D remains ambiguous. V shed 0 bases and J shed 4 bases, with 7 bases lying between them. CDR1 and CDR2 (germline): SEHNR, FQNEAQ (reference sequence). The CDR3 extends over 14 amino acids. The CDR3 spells CASSLAVEYNEQFF. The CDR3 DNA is TGTGCCAGCAGCTTAGCGGTTGAATACAATGAGCAGTTCTTC.

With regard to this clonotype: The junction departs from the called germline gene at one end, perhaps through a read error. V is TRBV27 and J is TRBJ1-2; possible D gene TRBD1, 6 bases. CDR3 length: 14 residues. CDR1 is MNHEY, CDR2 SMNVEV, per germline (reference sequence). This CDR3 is CASSLSSGTHGYTF. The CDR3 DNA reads TGCGCCAGCAGTTTATCCTCCGGGACACATGGCTACACCTTC.

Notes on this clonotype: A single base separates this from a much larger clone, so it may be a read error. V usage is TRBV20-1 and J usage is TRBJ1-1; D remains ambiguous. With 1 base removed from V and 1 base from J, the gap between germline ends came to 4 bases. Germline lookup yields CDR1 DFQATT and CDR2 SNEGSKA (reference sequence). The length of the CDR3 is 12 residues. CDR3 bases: TGCAGTGCTAGAGTCAAGAACACTGAAGCTTTCTTT. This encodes CSARVKNTEAFF.